Shown below are 7 T cell receptor beta chains from a single sample sequenced in a study of T cells after yellow fever vaccination. TCRdb re-analysed the 5' RACE reads in MiXCR, keeping a single row per CDR3 protein. The data hold approximately 120,000 distinct CDR3 sequences, with nearly 7.5% observed a single time. The source material was CD4+ T cells sorted from PBMCs, sampled approximately 11 days after the first yellow fever vaccination. All receptors derive from a man in his late teens or twenties who received the YFV17D yellow fever vaccine.

This clonotype was observed at least ten times. The chain couples TRBV5-1 to TRBJ1-1; no definite D call. V lost 0 bases and J lost 4, with 10 bases in between. Germline loops: CDR1 SGHRS, CDR2 YFSETQ. This CDR3 has 14 residues. The CDR3 DNA follows: TGCGCCAGCAGCTTGGACGATTGGGGCACTGAAGCTTTCTTT. Translated: CASSLDDWGTEAFF. Combining the CDR3 with reference TRBV5-1 and TRBJ1-1 gives the whole variable domain KAGVTQTPRYLIKTRGQQVTLSCSPISGHRSVSWYQQTPGQGLQFLFEYFSETQRNKGNFPGRFSGRQFSNSRSEMNVSTLELGDSALYLCASSLDDWGTEAFFGQGTRLTVV.

V and J are TRBV7-6 and TRBJ2-5; D is perhaps TRBD2 (5 bases). CDR1 is SGHVS and CDR2 is FNYEAQ in the germline V gene. V dropped 3 bases and J dropped 3 bases, with 11 bases sitting between them. CDR3 length: 14 amino acids. CDR3 in amino acids: CASSFLANKETQYF. Here the CDR3 DNA reads TGTGCCAGCAGCTTCCTAGCAAACAAAGAGACCCAGTACTTC.

This clonotype was counted ten times or more. This rearrangement joins TRBV11-2 to TRBJ1-4; no clear D gene. The CDR3 spans 16 residues. Per germline, CDR1 SGHAT and CDR2 FQNNGV. The germline V and J ends were trimmed by 5 bases and 4 bases, with 17 bases remaining between them. The CDR3, as DNA: TGTGCCAGCAGCGGAAGAGGGAGTCGTGGTAATGAAAAACTGTTTTTT. This encodes CASSGRGSRGNEKLFF.

In its sample, this clonotype was seen many times. The chain links TRBV5-1 to TRBJ2-3; 7 nucleotides line up with TRBD2. Germline CDR1 is SGHRS and CDR2 is YFSETQ. V was clipped by 4 bases and J by 4 bases; unmatched bases: 12. The CDR3 is made up of 16 amino acids. CDR3 sequence (DNA): TGCGCCAGCAGCCGCTCTACCGGGACTATAGCAGATACGCAGTATTTT. It translates to CASSRSTGTIADTQYF.

This clonotype has ten or more counts. The chain links TRBV20-1 to TRBJ1-5; D is uncertain. Per germline, CDR1 DFQATT and CDR2 SNEGSKA (reference sequence). V lost 6 bases and J 0 bases, leaving 9 bases between the germline ends. This CDR3 is 13 amino acids long. CDR3 nucleotide sequence: TGCAGTGCCGTTCTTACTAGCAATCAGCCCCAGCATTTT. Translated, it gives CSAVLTSNQPQHF.

This clonotype was observed many times. The J gene is TRBJ1-5, the V gene TRBV12-3 or TRBV12-4, with D possibly TRBD1 on 5 matching bases. The CDR3 sequence is 14 residues long. Between the trimmed V and J ends, which lost 5 bases and 4 bases, there was a span of 12 bases. The DNA for the CDR3 is TGTGCCAGCAGTCACGACAGACTGAATCAGCCCCAGCATTTT. Encoded protein: CASSHDRLNQPQHF.

This clonotype was observed many times. The chain is built from TRBV5-1 and TRBJ1-1; weak D call: TRBD1 (5 bases). The V and J ends lost 6 bases and 4 bases respectively, with 16 bases between them. The CDR3 has 14 amino acids. CDR1 and CDR2 from the germline V gene are SGHRS and YFSETQ. The CDR3 region is CASTHGQGSTEAFF. The CDR3, as DNA: TGCGCCAGCACCCACGGGCAGGGCAGCACTGAAGCTTTCTTT. Supplemented by reference TRBV5-1 and TRBJ1-1, the full variable domain reads KAGVTQTPRYLIKTRGQQVTLSCSPISGHRSVSWYQQTPGQGLQFLFEYFSETQRNKGNFPGRFSGRQFSNSRSEMNVSTLELGDSALYLCASTHGQGSTEAFFGQGTRLTVV.